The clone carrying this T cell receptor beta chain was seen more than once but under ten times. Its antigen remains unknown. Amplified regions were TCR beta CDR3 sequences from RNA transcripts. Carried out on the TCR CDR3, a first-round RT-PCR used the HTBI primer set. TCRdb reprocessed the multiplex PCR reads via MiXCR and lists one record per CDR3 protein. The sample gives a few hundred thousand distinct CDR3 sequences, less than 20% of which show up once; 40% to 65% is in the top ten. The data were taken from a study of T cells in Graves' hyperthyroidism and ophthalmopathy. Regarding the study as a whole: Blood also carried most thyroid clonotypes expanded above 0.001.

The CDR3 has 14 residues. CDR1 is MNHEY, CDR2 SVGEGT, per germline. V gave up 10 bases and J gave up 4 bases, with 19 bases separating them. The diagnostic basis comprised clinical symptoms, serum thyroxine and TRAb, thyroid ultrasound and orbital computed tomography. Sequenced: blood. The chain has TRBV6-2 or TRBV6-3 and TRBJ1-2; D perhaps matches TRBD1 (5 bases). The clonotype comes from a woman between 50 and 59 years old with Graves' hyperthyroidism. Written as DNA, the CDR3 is TGTGCCACGGGAACTAAGGGACGGCTCTATGGCTACACCTTC. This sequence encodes CATGTKGRLYGYTF.